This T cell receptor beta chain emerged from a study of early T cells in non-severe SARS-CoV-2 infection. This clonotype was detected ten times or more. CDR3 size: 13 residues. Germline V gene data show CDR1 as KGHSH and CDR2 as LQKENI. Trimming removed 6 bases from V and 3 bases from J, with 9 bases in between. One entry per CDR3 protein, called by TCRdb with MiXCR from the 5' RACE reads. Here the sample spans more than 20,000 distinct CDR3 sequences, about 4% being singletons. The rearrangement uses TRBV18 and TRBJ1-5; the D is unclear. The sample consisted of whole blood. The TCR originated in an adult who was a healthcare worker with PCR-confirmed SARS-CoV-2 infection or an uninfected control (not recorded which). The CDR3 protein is CASSLTSNQPQHF. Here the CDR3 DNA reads TGTGCCAGCTCCCTCACCTCCAATCAGCCCCAGCATTTT.